The following is a TCR beta chain sequence with its context. The method was immunoSEQ multiplex PCR; TCRdb's version includes in-frame clones alone and lacks a portion of them. Of over 300,000 clones listed, around nine tenths are singletons. Cohorts were determined from participant-reported clinical history. The CDR3 runs to 15 residues. Germline V gene sequence: CDR1 MNHEY, CDR2 SVGAGI. The ends were cut back, 8 bases at V and 4 bases at J, with 21 bases in the middle. The source of the sample is a study of blood T cell repertoires in COVID-19. The sequenced sample was PBMCs or T cells enriched from blood (not recorded which). V gene TRBV6-5 combines with J gene TRBJ2-7, with a weak D call TRBD2 (7 bases). The sequence was collected from a woman in her forties who had recovered from COVID-19. The CDR3 DNA is TGTGCCAGCTCCGAGAATCTGGGGGGGGCGTACGAGCAGTACTTC. As protein: CASSENLGGAYEQYF.